This T cell receptor beta chain was sequenced in a study of blood T cells in healthy people across ages. General study points: Older age went with lower TCR beta diversity per million T cells, in a roughly linear way. Unsorted PBMCs prevented conclusive naive versus antigen-experienced comparison. With donor CMV status unknown, expanded clonotype changes were possibly confounded.

V gave up 1 base and J gave up 2 bases, with 12 bases separating them. Germline loops: CDR1 DFQATT, CDR2 SNEGSKA (reference sequence). The CDR3 has 14 amino acids. A second PCR of roughly 7 to 11 cycles used a sample-barcoded 5' primer and a J-beta primer mix. A single record per CDR3 protein comes from TCRdb applying MiXCR to the 5' RACE reads. The sample has 1,500,000 or so distinct CDR3 sequences, approximately 39% seen once. Note on this clonotype: The antigen is undetermined.

This sequence joins TRBV20-1 and TRBJ2-7; possible D gene TRBD1, 5 bases. The receptor was isolated from a woman aged 18 to 35 in good health. Sequenced input: blood. The CDR3 region is CSARALRATYEQYF. The CDR3 bases are TGCAGTGCTAGAGCTCTCAGGGCTACCTACGAGCAGTACTTC.